The text below deals with one TCR beta chain. Its specificity is unknown. In the PCR, 60 Vbeta and 13 Jbeta primers were used. Sequencing was performed with immunoSEQ multiplex PCR; in TCRdb, only in-frame clones are kept and a portion is missing. The sample includes more than 150,000 clones, approximately 78% seen only once; the top ten take 1.4% to 1.5%. The sample belongs to a study of cytomegalovirus exposure and HLA in healthy donors. Regarding the study as a whole: Analyses of presence and absence presupposed an approximately uniform sequencing depth across donors. Among the most significant clusters, several appeared linked to common viral pathogens in a later analysis. Later analysis demonstrated an association between a missense DCLRE1C variant and TCR beta V- and J-gene trimming.

This TCR derives from a male donor in good health and CMV-seronegative. The specimen sequenced was PBMCs.

CDR3 sequence reads: CASSPFDSSNQPQHF. CDR3 in DNA: TGTGCCAGCTCACCCTTCGACAGTAGCAATCAGCCCCAGCATTTT. J is TRBJ1-5 and V is TRBV18; weak D call: TRBD1 (5 bases). This CDR3 has 15 amino acids. Germline V gives CDR1 KGHSH, CDR2 LQKENI. Trimming removed 3 bases at V and 0 bases at J, with 9 bases between.